This T cell receptor beta chain was recorded in a study of vaccination and CD4 T cells after COVID-19. Study background: Comprising six males and four females, the convalescent participants counted two Hispanic individuals among them.

Stated treatment: approximately 9-day PBMC culture with coronavirus spike peptide pools or control peptides (ViraFEST assay). The ends were cut back, 10 bases at V and 7 bases at J, with 20 bases in the middle. The germline gives CDR1 ENHRY, CDR2 SYGVKD. This CDR3 comprises 13 residues. The Oncomine TCR Beta short-read assay sequenced DNA from cultured CD4+ T cells. It was from cultured CD4+ T cells that genomic DNA was extracted. TCRdb reprocessed the PCR reads via MiXCR and lists one record per CDR3 protein. Among roughly 23,000 distinct CDR3 sequences listed, around 69% were seen once. Study-level results: Within the convalescent patients, a median about 90% of the SARS-CoV-2-reactive clones were ones that appeared only post-vaccination. Convalescent patients had 304 of 307 vaccine-specific clones showing spike mono-reactivity.

Worth noting for this clonotype: Its antigen is undetermined.

Sequencing used CD4+ T cells from blood, cultured in vitro, obtained after SARS-CoV-2 vaccination. The receptor comes from a human donor who received a COVID-19 vaccine. The J gene is TRBJ2-7, the V gene TRBV10-3; D assignment may be TRBD1 or TRBD2 (5 bases each). CDR3 bases: TGTGCCACCGGAGACAGCTACGAGGGGGAGCAGTACTTC. Residues: CATGDSYEGEQYF.